These 24 T cell receptor beta chains were all obtained from the same sample, sequenced in a study of CD8 T cells in ankylosing spondylitis. Study results and caveats: For ankylosing spondylitis blood, a TCR beta motif of about 8 highly homologous variants appeared characteristic.

In TCRdb, the 5' RACE reads were re-called with MiXCR into one record per CDR3 protein. The table shows about 440,000 distinct CDR3 sequences, with more than 15% occurring only once. Which antigens these TCRs recognize remains unknown. The specimen sequenced was blood, either unsorted or a sorted T cell fraction (not recorded which). Receptors were obtained from a male donor with ankylosing spondylitis.

The table lists this clonotype with many counts. V and J are TRBV5-1 and TRBJ1-5, with 7 bases aligning to TRBD1. V shed 0 bases and J 2 bases; nucleotides not matched to a gene: 2. Germline V CDR1 and CDR2: SGHRS, YFSETQ. The CDR3 length is 15 residues. The chain's CDR3 is CASSLEGGGNQPQHF. CDR3 nucleotide sequence: TGCGCCAGCAGCTTGGAAGGGGGCGGCAATCAGCCCCAGCATTTT. The whole variable domain, remainder taken from reference TRBV5-1 and TRBJ1-5, is KAGVTQTPRYLIKTRGQQVTLSCSPISGHRSVSWYQQTPGQGLQFLFEYFSETQRNKGNFPGRFSGRQFSNSRSEMNVSTLELGDSALYLCASSLEGGGNQPQHFGDGTRLSIL.

In its sample, this clonotype was seen many times. The chain links TRBV20-1 to TRBJ1-2; weak D call: TRBD1 (5 bases). The V gene's germline CDR1 is DFQATT and CDR2 SNEGSKA (reference sequence). V was pared by 3 bases and J by 2 bases, with 10 bases between. The CDR3 contains 13 residues. The CDR3 DNA reads as TGCAGTGCTAGTGGCAGGGCGAACTATGGCTACACCTTC. Translated, it gives CSASGRANYGYTF.

This chain joins TRBV5-1 and TRBJ2-2; D not resolved. The CDR3 covers 13 residues. Germline V gene data show CDR1 as SGHRS and CDR2 as YFSETQ. V was pared by 4 bases and J by 5 bases, with 9 bases between. The CDR3 nucleotides read TGCGCCAGCAGCCCCCAACCGACCGGGGAGCTGTTTTTT. As protein: CASSPQPTGELFF.

The genes are TRBV3-1 and TRBJ1-2; D gene uncertain. V was trimmed by 1 base and J by 3 bases, leaving 12 bases between them. Per the germline V gene, CDR1 is LGHDT and CDR2 is YNNKEL (reference sequence). This CDR3 is built from 15 residues. The CDR3 nucleotides read TGTGCCAGCAGCCAAGCGGCGGGGAACCACTATGGCTACACCTTC. This sequence encodes CASSQAAGNHYGYTF. Full variable domain (missing parts from reference TRBV3-1 and TRBJ1-2): DTAVSQTPKYLVTQMGNDKSIKCEQNLGHDTMYWYKQDSKKFLKIMFSYNNKELIINETVPNRFSPKSPDKAHLNLHINSLELGDSAVYFCASSQAAGNHYGYTFGSGTRLTVV.

This clonotype showed up just a few times. V usage is TRBV7-2 and J usage is TRBJ2-3, with D uncertain. Deletions cut 7 bases from V and 3 bases from J, with 17 bases between. Germline assignment: CDR1 SGHTA and CDR2 FQGNSA. This CDR3 has 15 amino acids. CDR3 loop: CASNQWPSGTDTQYF. As DNA, the CDR3 is TGTGCCAGCAACCAGTGGCCTAGTGGGACAGATACGCAGTATTTT. Based on the CDR3 plus reference TRBV7-2 and TRBJ2-3, the full variable domain is GAGVSQSPSNKVTEKGKDVELRCDPISGHTALYWYRQSLGQGLEFLIYFQGNSAPDKSGLPSDRFSAERTGGSVSTLTIQRTQQEDSAVYLCASNQWPSGTDTQYFGPGTRLTVL.

The rearrangement links TRBV20-1 to TRBJ1-3; D remains ambiguous. The CDR3 sequence is 14 residues long. Germline V gene lookup returns CDR1 DFQATT and CDR2 SNEGSKA (reference sequence). V dropped 0 bases and J dropped 4 bases, with 10 bases sitting between them. CDR3 in DNA: TGCAGTGCTAGAGAACAGCTGGGGGGAAACACCATATATTTT. This codes for CSAREQLGGNTIYF.

The chain is built from TRBV5-1 and TRBJ2-3; possibly TRBD1 for D (6 bases). The CDR3 has 16 residues. The V end was cut by 1 base, the J end by 5 bases, with 17 bases between. CDR1 is SGHRS and CDR2 is YFSETQ in the germline V gene. The DNA of the CDR3 is TGCGCCAGCAGCTTGACGGCAGGGGCCAGCGGAGATACGCAGTATTTT. Its protein product is CASSLTAGASGDTQYF.

This clonotype has at least ten counts. This chain links TRBV5-1 with TRBJ1-1; D ambiguous. The V end lost 0 bases, the J end lost 0 bases, and 15 bases lay between the germline ends. The CDR3 consists of 17 residues. Germline CDR1 SGHRS, CDR2 YFSETQ. The CDR3 DNA sequence: TGCGCCAGCAGCTTGGTGGTGGGCGGCAACATGAACACTGAAGCTTTCTTT. Protein: CASSLVVGGNMNTEAFF.

This clonotype was seen many times. The chain couples TRBV12-3 or TRBV12-4 to TRBJ1-2; 7 positions agree with TRBD1. V dropped 5 bases and J dropped 7; count of bases not matched to a gene: 13. The CDR3 spans 15 residues. CDR3 protein: CASSPVDREGGGYTF. In nucleotides, the CDR3 is TGTGCCAGCAGTCCCGTTGACAGGGAAGGCGGTGGCTACACCTTC.

This clonotype was seen only a few times. The rearrangement joins TRBV28 to TRBJ2-7; D is undetermined. Trimming pared 7 bases from V and 7 bases from J, leaving 20 bases between. CDR3 length: 14 residues. The germline V gene encodes CDR1 MDHEN and CDR2 SYDVKM. CDR3 in DNA: TGTGCCAGCAATCCGATTGGGTTCTTTAGGGAGCAGTACTTC. Protein product: CASNPIGFFREQYF. Using reference TRBV28 and TRBJ2-7 for the parts outside the CDR3, the full variable domain is DVKVTQSSRYLVKRTGEKVFLECVQDMDHENMFWYRQDPGLGLRLIYFSYDVKMKEKGDIPEGYSVSREKKERFSLILESASTNQTSMYLCASNPIGFFREQYFGPGTRLTVT.

This clonotype turned up a few times. The rearrangement uses TRBV28 and TRBJ2-6; TRBD1 matches at 9 bases. Germline CDR1 reads MDHEN; CDR2 reads SYDVKM. The CDR3 covers 21 residues. J gave up 0 bases and V 5 bases, and 17 bases lay outside the gene matches. CDR3 region: CASSNPQGAAIDLSGANVLTF. CDR3 coding DNA: TGTGCCAGCAGTAACCCACAGGGGGCCGCAATTGACCTCTCTGGGGCCAACGTCCTGACTTTC. The full variable domain, with the rest looked up from reference TRBV28 and TRBJ2-6, is DVKVTQSSRYLVKRTGEKVFLECVQDMDHENMFWYRQDPGLGLRLIYFSYDVKMKEKGDIPEGYSVSREKKERFSLILESASTNQTSMYLCASSNPQGAAIDLSGANVLTFGAGSRLTVL.

The V and J genes are TRBV5-1 and TRBJ1-6; D is undetermined. Trimming cost V 1 base and J 9 bases, with 8 bases left between them. Germline CDR1 reads SGHRS; CDR2 reads YFSETQ. The CDR3 has 13 amino acids. The CDR3 DNA reads TGCGCCAGCAGCTTGCTAGAAGGTTCACCCCTCCACTTT. It yields the protein CASSLLEGSPLHF.

J is TRBJ2-3 and V is TRBV11-2; 14 positions agree with TRBD2. Trimming took 5 bases from V and 10 from J; bases not matched to a gene: 11. The CDR3 runs to 16 residues. The germline gives CDR1 SGHAT, CDR2 FQNNGV. The CDR3 coding sequence is TGTGCCAGCAGCATTGCCGGGACTAGCGGGAGTGCCCCGCAGTATTTT. The encoded protein is CASSIAGTSGSAPQYF.

About this clonotype: One end of the junction fails to match germline, which may point to a read error. This chain connects TRBV7-7 to TRBJ2-1, with D perhaps being TRBD1 or TRBD2 (5 bases each). The germline gives CDR1 SSHAT, CDR2 FNYEAQ (reference sequence). The CDR3 spans 15 residues. In DNA, the CDR3 is TGTGCTAGCAGCTTAGTTCCGGGGCCAGCCAATGAGCAGTTCTTC. Its protein is CASSLVPGPANEQFF. Combining the CDR3 with reference TRBV7-7 and TRBJ2-1 gives the whole variable domain GAGVSQSPRYKVTKRGQDVTLRCDPISSHATLYWYQQALGQGPEFLTYFNYEAQPDKSGLPSDRFSAERPEGSISTLTIQRTEQRDSAMYRCASSLVPGPANEQFFGPGTRLTVL.

This clonotype appeared a few times. The chain links TRBV20-1 to TRBJ2-3; TRBD1 is a possible D gene (6 bases). CDR1 and CDR2 from the germline V gene are DFQATT and SNEGSKA (reference sequence). CDR3 length equals 13 residues. The ends were cut back, 2 bases at V and 8 bases at J, with 14 bases in the middle. This chain's CDR3 is CSARLDSRGTQYF. CDR3 nucleotide sequence: TGCAGTGCTAGATTGGACAGTCGCGGTACGCAGTATTTT.

The V and J genes are TRBV27 and TRBJ2-1, with 12 bases aligning to TRBD2. The CDR3 extends over 20 amino acids. Germline trimming cut 6 bases from V and 7 bases from J; bases unmatched to any gene: 22. Per the germline V gene, CDR1 is MNHEY and CDR2 is SMNVEV (reference sequence). CDR3 region: CASRPDRGASGRASMNEQFF. The CDR3 DNA reads TGTGCCAGCAGGCCCGACAGGGGAGCTAGCGGGAGGGCCAGTATGAATGAGCAGTTCTTC.

The CDR3 DNA is TGTGCCAGCAGCTTAGAAACTAGCGGGAAGGGAGATACGCAGTATTTT. Amino acid sequence: CASSLETSGKGDTQYF. The rearrangement links TRBV7-9 to TRBJ2-3; TRBD2 agrees at 10 bases. Germline trimming cut 1 base from V and 5 bases from J; bases unmatched to any gene: 6. From germline, CDR1 is SEHNR and CDR2 FQNEAQ (reference sequence). The CDR3 sequence is 16 residues long.

J is TRBJ2-1 and V is TRBV3-1; 9 bases line up with TRBD1. The germline gives CDR1 LGHDT, CDR2 YNNKEL (reference sequence). The CDR3 totals 16 residues. J lost 5 bases, V lost 3 bases, and 8 bases had no gene match. The CDR3, as DNA: TGTGCCAGCAGCCAGTCCGGGACAGGGAACCACAATGAGCAGTTCTTC. Translating it yields CASSQSGTGNHNEQFF.

This clonotype was seen a handful of times. J is TRBJ1-2 and V is TRBV25-1, with D tentatively TRBD1 (5 bases). This CDR3 comprises 13 residues. V was pared by 1 base and J by 4 bases, with 7 bases between. CDR1 and CDR2 from the germline V gene are MGHDK and SYGVNS. In nucleotides, the CDR3 is TGTGCCAGCAGTGAATTGGGGGTCTATGGCTACACCTTC. It is translated as CASSELGVYGYTF.

This clonotype showed up just a few times. J is TRBJ2-5 and V is TRBV3-1; D uncertain. V was pared by 1 base and J by 10 bases, with 7 bases between. Germline V gene data show CDR1 as LGHDT and CDR2 as YNNKEL (reference sequence). This CDR3 comprises 11 residues. The CDR3 sequence: CASSQAVSQYF. CDR3 DNA: TGTGCCAGCAGCCAAGCGGTGAGCCAGTACTTC.

This sequence joins TRBV7-9 and TRBJ1-6, with D uncertain. This CDR3 region has 15 residues. Trimming removed 3 bases from V and 5 bases from J, with 11 bases in between. CDR1 is SEHNR and CDR2 is FQNEAQ in the germline V gene (reference sequence). CDR3 amino acids: CASSFDWGNNSPLHF. The CDR3 DNA is TGTGCCAGCAGCTTCGATTGGGGAAATAATTCACCCCTCCACTTT.

This clonotype was observed at least ten times. The chain joins TRBV10-3 to TRBJ2-1, with TRBD1 as a possible D gene (6 bases). Trimming took off 1 base at V and 14 bases at J, with 15 bases between the two ends. Germline lookup yields CDR1 ENHRY and CDR2 SYGVKD. This CDR3 contains 13 residues. CDR3 sequence reads: CAISELQDSPKFF. The CDR3 DNA reads TGTGCCATCAGTGAGTTACAGGACAGCCCAAAGTTCTTC.

This clonotype was observed a handful of times. The chain is built from TRBV29-1 and TRBJ2-1; 10 bases match TRBD2. This CDR3 contains 22 residues. Per the germline V gene, CDR1 is SQVTM and CDR2 is ANQGSEA. The junction had 25 bases not matched to a gene; V was cut back by 5 bases and J by 0 bases. The CDR3 DNA sequence: TGCAGCGTTCTGAAGGGGGGTCGCGGTAATAGCGGGAGGTTAAGCTCCTACAATGAGCAGTTCTTC. It specifies CSVLKGGRGNSGRLSSYNEQFF.

V is TRBV18 and J is TRBJ2-3; D ambiguous. The V and J ends lost 3 bases and 2 bases respectively, with 12 bases between them. The germline V gene encodes CDR1 KGHSH and CDR2 LQKENI. The CDR3 is 15 amino acids. This chain's CDR3 is CASSPGIGITDTQYF. Here the CDR3 DNA reads TGTGCCAGCTCACCCGGAATAGGAATCACAGATACGCAGTATTTT.